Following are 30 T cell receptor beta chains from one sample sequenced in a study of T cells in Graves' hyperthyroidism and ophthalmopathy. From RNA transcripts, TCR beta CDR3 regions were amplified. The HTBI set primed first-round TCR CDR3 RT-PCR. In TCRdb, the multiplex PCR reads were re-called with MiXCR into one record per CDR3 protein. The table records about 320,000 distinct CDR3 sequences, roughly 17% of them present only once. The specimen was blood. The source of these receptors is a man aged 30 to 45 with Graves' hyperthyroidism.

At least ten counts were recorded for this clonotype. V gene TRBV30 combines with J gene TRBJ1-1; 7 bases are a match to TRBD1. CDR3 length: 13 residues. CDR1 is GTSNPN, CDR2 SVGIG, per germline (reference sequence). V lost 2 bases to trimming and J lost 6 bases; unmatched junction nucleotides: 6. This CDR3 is CAWSWEGASEAFF. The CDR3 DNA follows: TGTGCCTGGAGTTGGGAGGGGGCCTCTGAAGCTTTCTTT.

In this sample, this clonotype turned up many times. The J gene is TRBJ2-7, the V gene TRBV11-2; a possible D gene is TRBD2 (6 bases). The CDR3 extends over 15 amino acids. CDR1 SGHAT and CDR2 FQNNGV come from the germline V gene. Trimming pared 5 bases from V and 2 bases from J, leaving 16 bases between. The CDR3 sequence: CASSPLATGAYEQYF. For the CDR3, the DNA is TGTGCCAGCAGCCCCTTGGCTACGGGGGCCTACGAGCAGTACTTC. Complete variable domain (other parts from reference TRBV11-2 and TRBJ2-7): EAGVAQSPRYKIIEKRQSVAFWCNPISGHATLYWYQQILGQGPKLLIQFQNNGVVDDSQLPKDRFSAERLKGVDSTLKIQPAKLEDSAVYLCASSPLATGAYEQYFGPGTRLTVT.

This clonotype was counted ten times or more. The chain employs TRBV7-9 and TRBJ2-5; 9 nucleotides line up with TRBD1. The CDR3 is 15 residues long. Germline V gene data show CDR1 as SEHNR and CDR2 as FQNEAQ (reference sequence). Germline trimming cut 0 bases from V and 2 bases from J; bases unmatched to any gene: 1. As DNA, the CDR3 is TGTGCCAGCAGCTTAGCGGACAGGGGACAAGAGACCCAGTACTTC. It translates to CASSLADRGQETQYF. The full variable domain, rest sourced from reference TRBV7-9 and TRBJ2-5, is DTGVSQNPRHKITKRGQNVTFRCDPISEHNRLYWYRQTLGQGPEFLTYFQNEAQLEKSRLLSDRFSAERPKGSFSTLEIQRTEQGDSAMYLCASSLADRGQETQYFGPGTRLLVL.

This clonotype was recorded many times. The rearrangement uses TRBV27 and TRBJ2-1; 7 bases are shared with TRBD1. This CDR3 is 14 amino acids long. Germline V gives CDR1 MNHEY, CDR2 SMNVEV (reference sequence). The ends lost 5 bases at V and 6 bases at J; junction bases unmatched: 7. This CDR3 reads CASSEWSGGNEQFF. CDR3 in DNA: TGTGCCAGCAGTGAGTGGTCAGGGGGCAATGAGCAGTTCTTC.

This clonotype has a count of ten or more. CDR3 coding DNA: TGTGCCAGCAGTTTAAAGGGGAGCACCGGGGAGCTGTTTTTT. This sequence encodes CASSLKGSTGELFF. This sequence joins TRBV12-3 or TRBV12-4 and TRBJ2-2; the D call may be TRBD1 or TRBD2 (5 bases each). The CDR3 covers 14 residues. V shed 2 bases and J shed 4 bases, with 8 bases lying between them.

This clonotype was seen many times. Here the CDR3 DNA reads TGCAGTGCTAGAATGGCGACTAGCGGGACCCACGAGCAGTTCTTC. Translated, it gives CSARMATSGTHEQFF. The chain links TRBV20-1 to TRBJ2-1; 11 bases line up with TRBD2. Germline V lookup: CDR1 DFQATT, CDR2 SNEGSKA (reference sequence). After removal of 2 bases from V and 10 bases from J, the junction contained 10 bases not matched to a gene. CDR3 length: 15 amino acids.

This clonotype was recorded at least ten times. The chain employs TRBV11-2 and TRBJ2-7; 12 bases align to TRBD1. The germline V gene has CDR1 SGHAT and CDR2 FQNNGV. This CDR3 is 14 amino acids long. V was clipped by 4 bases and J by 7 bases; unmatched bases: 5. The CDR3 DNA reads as TGTGCCAGCAGCTACGGGACAGGGGGCTGGGAGCAGTACTTC. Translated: CASSYGTGGWEQYF.

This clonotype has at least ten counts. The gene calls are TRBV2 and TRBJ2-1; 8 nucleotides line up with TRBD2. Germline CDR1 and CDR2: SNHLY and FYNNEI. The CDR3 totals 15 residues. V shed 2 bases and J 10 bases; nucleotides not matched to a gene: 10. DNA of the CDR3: TGTGCCAGCAGTGAACGGGCGGGAGGATCACGGGAGCAGTTCTTC. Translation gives CASSERAGGSREQFF.

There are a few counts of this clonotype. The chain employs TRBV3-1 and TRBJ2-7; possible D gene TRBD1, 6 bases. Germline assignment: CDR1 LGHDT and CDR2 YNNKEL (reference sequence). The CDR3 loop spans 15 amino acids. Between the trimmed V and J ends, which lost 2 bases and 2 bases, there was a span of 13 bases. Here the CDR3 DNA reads TGTGCCAGCAGCCAACAGCCTGGGACACCCTACGAGCAGTACTTC. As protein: CASSQQPGTPYEQYF.

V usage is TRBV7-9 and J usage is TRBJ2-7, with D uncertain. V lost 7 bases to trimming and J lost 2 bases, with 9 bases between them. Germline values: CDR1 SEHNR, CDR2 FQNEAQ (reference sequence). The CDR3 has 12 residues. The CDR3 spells CASTSFPYEQYF. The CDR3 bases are TGTGCCAGCACCAGTTTTCCCTACGAGCAGTACTTC.

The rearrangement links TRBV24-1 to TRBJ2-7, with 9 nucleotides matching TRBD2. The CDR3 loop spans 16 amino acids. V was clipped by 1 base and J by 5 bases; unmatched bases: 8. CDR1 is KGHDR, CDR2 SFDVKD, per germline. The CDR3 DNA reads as TGTGCCACCAGTGATTTTAAGCGGGAGGTTAGCAACGAGCAGTACTTC. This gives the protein CATSDFKREVSNEQYF.

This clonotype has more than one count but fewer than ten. The chain's CDR3 is CSVEVWQTKNTEAFF. DNA for the CDR3: TGCAGCGTTGAAGTTTGGCAGACAAAGAACACTGAAGCTTTCTTT. The chain combines TRBV29-1 with TRBJ1-1; D not certain. Germline CDR1 reads SQVTM; CDR2 reads ANQGSEA. V lost 1 base, J lost 1 base, and 13 bases lay in between. The length of the CDR3 is 15 residues.

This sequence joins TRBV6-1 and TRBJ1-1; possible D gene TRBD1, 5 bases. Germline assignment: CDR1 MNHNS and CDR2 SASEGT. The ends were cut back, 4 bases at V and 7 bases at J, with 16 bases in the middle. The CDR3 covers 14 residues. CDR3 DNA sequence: TGTGCCAGCAGTGCGATCGTACGGGGGGATGAAGCTTTCTTT. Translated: CASSAIVRGDEAFF.

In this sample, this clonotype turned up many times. The CDR3, as DNA: TGTGCCACCAGTGATTCCTACGGTTCCTACGAGCAGTACTTC. Encoded protein: CATSDSYGSYEQYF. J is TRBJ2-7 and V is TRBV24-1; D unresolved. V dropped 2 bases and J dropped 1 base, with 8 bases sitting between them. Germline-derived CDR1 and CDR2 are KGHDR and SFDVKD. CDR3 length: 14 amino acids.

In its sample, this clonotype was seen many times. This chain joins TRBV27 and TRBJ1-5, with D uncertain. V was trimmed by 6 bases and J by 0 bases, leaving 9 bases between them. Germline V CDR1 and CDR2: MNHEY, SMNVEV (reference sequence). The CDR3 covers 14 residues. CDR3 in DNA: TGTGCCAGCAGCGACGCTTATAGCAATCAGCCCCAGCATTTT. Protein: CASSDAYSNQPQHF.

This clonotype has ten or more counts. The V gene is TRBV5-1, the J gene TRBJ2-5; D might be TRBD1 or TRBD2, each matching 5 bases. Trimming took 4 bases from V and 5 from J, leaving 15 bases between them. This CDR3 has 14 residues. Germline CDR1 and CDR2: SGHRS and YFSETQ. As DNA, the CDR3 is TGCGCCAGCAGCCCAGGGACGGCCGGGGAGACCCAGTACTTC. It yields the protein CASSPGTAGETQYF.

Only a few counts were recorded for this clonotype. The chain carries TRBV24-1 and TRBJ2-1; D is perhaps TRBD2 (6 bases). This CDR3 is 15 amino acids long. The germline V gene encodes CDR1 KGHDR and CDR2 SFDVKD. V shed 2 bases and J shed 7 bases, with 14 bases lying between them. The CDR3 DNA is TGTGCCACCAGTGATTCTCTAGGAGGGAGAAATGAGCAGTTCTTC. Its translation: CATSDSLGGRNEQFF.

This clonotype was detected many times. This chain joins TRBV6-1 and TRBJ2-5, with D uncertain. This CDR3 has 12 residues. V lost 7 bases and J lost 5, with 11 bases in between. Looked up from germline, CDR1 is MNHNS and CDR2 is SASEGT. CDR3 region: CASNDELETQYF. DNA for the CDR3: TGTGCCAGCAATGACGAACTGGAGACCCAGTACTTC.

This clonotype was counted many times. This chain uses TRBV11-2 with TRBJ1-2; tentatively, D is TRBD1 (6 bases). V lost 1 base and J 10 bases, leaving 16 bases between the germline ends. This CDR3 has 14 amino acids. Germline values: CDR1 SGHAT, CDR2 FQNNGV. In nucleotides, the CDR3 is TGTGCCAGCAGCTTAGTTCGGGCAGGGGCTGACTACACCTTC. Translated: CASSLVRAGADYTF.

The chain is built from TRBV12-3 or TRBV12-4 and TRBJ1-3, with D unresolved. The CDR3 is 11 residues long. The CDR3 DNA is TGTTGCCGGGCCTCTGGAAACACCATATATTTT. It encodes CCRASGNTIYF.

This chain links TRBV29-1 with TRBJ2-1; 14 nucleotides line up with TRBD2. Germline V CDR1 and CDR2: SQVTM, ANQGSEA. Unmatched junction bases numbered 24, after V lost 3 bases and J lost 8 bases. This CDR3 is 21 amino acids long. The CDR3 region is CSVEGLAGTSGSDGTTDEQFF. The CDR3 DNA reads TGCAGCGTTGAGGGCCTAGCCGGGACTAGCGGGAGTGATGGGACTACGGATGAGCAGTTCTTC.

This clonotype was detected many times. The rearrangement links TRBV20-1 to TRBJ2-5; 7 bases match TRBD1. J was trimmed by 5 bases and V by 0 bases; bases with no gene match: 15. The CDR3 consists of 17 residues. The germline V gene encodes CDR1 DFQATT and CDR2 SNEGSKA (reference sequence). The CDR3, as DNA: TGCAGTGCTAGAGAGGCGGCAGGTGGCAGGGGGTGGGAGACCCAGTACTTC. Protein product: CSAREAAGGRGWETQYF.

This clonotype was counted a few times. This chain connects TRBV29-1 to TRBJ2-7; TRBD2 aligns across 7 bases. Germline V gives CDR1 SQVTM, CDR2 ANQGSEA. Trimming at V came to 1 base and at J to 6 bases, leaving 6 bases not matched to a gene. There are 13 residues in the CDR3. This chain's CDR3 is CSVEGGGGGEQYF. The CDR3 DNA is TGCAGCGTTGAAGGGGGGGGGGGTGGCGAGCAGTACTTC.

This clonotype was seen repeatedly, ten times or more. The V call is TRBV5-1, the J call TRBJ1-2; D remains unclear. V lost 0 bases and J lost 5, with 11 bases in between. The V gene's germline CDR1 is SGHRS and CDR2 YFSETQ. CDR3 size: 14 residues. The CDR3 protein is CASSLGTAGYGYTF. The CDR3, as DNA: TGCGCCAGCAGCTTGGGTACAGCCGGATATGGCTACACCTTC. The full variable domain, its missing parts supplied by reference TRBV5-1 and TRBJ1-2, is KAGVTQTPRYLIKTRGQQVTLSCSPISGHRSVSWYQQTPGQGLQFLFEYFSETQRNKGNFPGRFSGRQFSNSRSEMNVSTLELGDSALYLCASSLGTAGYGYTFGSGTRLTVV.

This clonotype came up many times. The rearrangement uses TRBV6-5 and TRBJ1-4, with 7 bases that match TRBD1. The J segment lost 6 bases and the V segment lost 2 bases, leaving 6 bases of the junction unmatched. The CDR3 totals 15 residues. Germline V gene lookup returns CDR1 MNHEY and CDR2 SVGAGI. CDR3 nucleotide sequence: TGTGCCAGCAGTTACCCGACAGGGAGGCATGAAAAACTGTTTTTT. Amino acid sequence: CASSYPTGRHEKLFF.

As DNA, the CDR3 is TGCAGCGTTGTAGGCGAAAACATTCAGTACTTC. Translated: CSVVGENIQYF. The rearrangement uses TRBV29-1 and TRBJ2-4; D gene uncertain. V gave up 4 bases and J gave up 5 bases, with 6 bases separating them. This CDR3 contains 11 residues. CDR1 is SQVTM and CDR2 is ANQGSEA in the germline V gene.

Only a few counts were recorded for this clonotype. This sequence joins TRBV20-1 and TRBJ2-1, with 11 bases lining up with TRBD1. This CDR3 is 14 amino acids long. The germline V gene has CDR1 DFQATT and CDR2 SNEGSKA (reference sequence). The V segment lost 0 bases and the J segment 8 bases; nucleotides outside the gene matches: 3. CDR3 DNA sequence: TGCAGTGCTAGAGAGGGGACAGGGGGACATGAGCAGTTCTTC. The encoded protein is CSAREGTGGHEQFF.

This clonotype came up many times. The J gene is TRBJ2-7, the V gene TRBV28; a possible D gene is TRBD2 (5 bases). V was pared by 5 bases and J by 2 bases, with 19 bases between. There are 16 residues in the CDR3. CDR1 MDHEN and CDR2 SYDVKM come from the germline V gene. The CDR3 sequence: CASSPSGVAVAYEQYF. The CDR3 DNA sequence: TGTGCCAGCAGTCCCTCCGGGGTAGCTGTAGCCTACGAGCAGTACTTC.

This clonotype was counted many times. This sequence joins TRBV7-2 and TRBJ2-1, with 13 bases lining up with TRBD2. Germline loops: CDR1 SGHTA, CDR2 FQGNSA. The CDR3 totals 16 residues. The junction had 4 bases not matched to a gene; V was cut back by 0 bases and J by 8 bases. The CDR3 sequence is CASSLAQGLAGDEQFF. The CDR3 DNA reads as TGTGCCAGCAGCTTAGCGCAAGGACTAGCGGGAGATGAGCAGTTCTTC.

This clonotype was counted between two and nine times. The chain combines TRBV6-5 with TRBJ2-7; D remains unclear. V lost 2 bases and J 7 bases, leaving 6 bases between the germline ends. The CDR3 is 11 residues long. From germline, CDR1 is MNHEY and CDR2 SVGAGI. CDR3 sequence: CASSYMGEQYF. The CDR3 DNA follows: TGTGCCAGCAGTTACATGGGAGAGCAGTACTTC.